This T cell receptor (beta chain) was captured in a study of blood T cell repertoires in COVID-19. Germline-derived CDR1 and CDR2 are LNHDA and SQIVND (reference sequence). The CDR3 extends over 15 amino acids. Remarks on this clone: Its ends do not fully match the called genes, so a read error is possible.

Study processing details: Reference gene primer amplification in the assay estimated nucleated cell counts. Repertoires were generated with immunoSEQ multiplex PCR, while TCRdb's copy carries only in-frame clones and drops some. Clone size and the V and J calls come from that table; the DNA yielded D and trimming. The sample yields over 200,000 clones, over 80% seen once. This sequence joins TRBV19 and TRBJ2-2, with TRBD2 matching 7 bases. The receptor was isolated from a human donor in a cohort sampled during active COVID-19. The sequencing sample was made of peripheral blood. The CDR3, as DNA: TGTGCCAGTAGTCGGACTAGTCAGAACGCCGGGGAGCTGTTTTTT. Protein product: CASSRTSQNAGELFF. Using reference TRBV19 and TRBJ2-2 for the parts outside the CDR3, the full variable domain is DGGITQSPKYLFRKEGQNVTLSCEQNLNHDAMYWYRQDPGQGLRLIYYSQIVNDFQKGDIAEGYSVSREKKESFPLTVTSAQKNPTAFYLCASSRTSQNAGELFFGEGSRLTVL.